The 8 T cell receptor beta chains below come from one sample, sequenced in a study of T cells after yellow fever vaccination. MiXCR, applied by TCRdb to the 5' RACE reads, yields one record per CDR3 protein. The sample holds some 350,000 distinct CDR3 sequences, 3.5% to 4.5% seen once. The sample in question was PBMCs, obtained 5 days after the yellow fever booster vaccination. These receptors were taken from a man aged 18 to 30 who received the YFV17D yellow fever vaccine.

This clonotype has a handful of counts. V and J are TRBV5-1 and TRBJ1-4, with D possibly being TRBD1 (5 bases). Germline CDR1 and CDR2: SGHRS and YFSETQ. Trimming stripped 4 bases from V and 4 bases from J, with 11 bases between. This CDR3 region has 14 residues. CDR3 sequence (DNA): TGCGCCAGCAGCCCTGGGGGATATAATGAAAAACTGTTTTTT. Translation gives CASSPGGYNEKLFF.

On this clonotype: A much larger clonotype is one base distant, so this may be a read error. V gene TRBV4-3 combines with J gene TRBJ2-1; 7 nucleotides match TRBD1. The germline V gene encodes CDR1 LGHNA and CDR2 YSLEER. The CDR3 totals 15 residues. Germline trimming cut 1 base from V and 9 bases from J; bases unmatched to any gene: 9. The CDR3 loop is CASSQGRQGTGEQFF. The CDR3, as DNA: TGCGCCAGCAGCCAAGGAAGACAGGGTACAGGTGAGCAGTTCTTC.

The CDR3 bases are TGCGCCAGCAGCTTCGAAAGTGGAAACACCATATATTTT. It translates to CASSFESGNTIYF. This sequence joins TRBV5-1 and TRBJ1-3; no clear D gene. Per the germline V gene, CDR1 is SGHRS and CDR2 is YFSETQ. V lost 2 bases to trimming and J lost 3 bases, with 6 bases between them. CDR3 size: 13 residues. Looking up the rest from reference TRBV5-1 and TRBJ1-3 gives the full variable domain: KAGVTQTPRYLIKTRGQQVTLSCSPISGHRSVSWYQQTPGQGLQFLFEYFSETQRNKGNFPGRFSGRQFSNSRSEMNVSTLELGDSALYLCASSFESGNTIYFGEGSWLTVV.

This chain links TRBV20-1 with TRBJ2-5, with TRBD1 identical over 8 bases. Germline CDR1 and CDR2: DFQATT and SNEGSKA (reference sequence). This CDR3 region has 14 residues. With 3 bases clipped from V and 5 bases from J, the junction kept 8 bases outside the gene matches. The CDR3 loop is CSARRQGAGETQYF. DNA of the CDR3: TGCAGTGCTAGGCGGCAGGGGGCGGGGGAGACCCAGTACTTC.

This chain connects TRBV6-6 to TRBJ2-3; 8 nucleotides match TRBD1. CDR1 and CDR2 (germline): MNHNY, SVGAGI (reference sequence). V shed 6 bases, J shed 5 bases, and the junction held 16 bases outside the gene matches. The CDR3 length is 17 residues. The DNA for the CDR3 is TGTGCCAGCAGCTCCTATTTTCTAGGACAGGGCGAAGATACGCAGTATTTT. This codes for CASSSYFLGQGEDTQYF.

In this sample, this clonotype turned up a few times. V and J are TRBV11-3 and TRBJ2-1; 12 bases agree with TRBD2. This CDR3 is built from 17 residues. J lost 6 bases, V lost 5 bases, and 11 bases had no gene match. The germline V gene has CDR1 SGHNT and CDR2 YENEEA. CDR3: CASSARATSGGRNEQFF. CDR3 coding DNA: TGTGCCAGCAGCGCCCGCGCTACTAGCGGGGGGCGCAATGAGCAGTTCTTC.

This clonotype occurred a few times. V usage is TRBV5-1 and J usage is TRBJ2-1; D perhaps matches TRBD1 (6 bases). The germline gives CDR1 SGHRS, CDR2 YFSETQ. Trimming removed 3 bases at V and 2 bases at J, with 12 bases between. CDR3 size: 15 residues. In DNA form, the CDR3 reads TGCGCCAGCAGCTGGACAGAGAAGGCCTACAATGAGCAGTTCTTC. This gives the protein CASSWTEKAYNEQFF.

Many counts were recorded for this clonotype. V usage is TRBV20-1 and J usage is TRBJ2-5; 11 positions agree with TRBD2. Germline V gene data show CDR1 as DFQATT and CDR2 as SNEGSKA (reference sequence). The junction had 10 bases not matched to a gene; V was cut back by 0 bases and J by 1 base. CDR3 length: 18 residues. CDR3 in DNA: TGCAGTGCTAGAGACAGGGCTAGCGGGGGGTTCCTCCAAGAGACCCAGTACTTC. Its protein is CSARDRASGGFLQETQYF.